These 20 T cell receptor beta chains were all obtained from the same sample, sequenced in a study of T cell repertoires in cytomegalovirus infection. TCRdb ran MiXCR on the reads and lists one entry per CDR3 protein. The sample lists about 120,000 distinct CDR3 sequences; 10% were seen once. Their antigens are not known. The sequencing sample was made of PBMCs, sequenced either directly or after in vitro stimulation (not recorded which). These receptors were obtained from a human donor in good health (CMV status not recorded). Some clones in this sample may be carry-over from other donors' samples.

This clonotype was recorded at least ten times. The chain carries TRBV7-2 and TRBJ2-5, with D uncertain. CDR3 length equals 14 residues. The germline CDR1 and CDR2 sequences are SGHTA and FQGNSA. The V end was cut by 5 bases, the J end by 5 bases, with 15 bases between. As DNA, the CDR3 is TGTGCCAGCAGCGCGAGATCTCAGACGGAGACCCAGTACTTC. Translation gives CASSARSQTETQYF.

The rearrangement joins TRBV7-2 to TRBJ2-7; 12 nucleotides match TRBD2. The CDR3 is 14 amino acids. Looked up from germline, CDR1 is SGHTA and CDR2 is FQGNSA. After removal of 4 bases from V and 4 bases from J, the junction contained 2 bases not matched to a gene. The DNA for the CDR3 is TGTGCCAGCAGCTCACTAGCGGGGGGTTACGAGCAGTACTTC. Its protein product is CASSSLAGGYEQYF. Filled out from reference TRBV7-2 and TRBJ2-7, the complete variable domain reads GAGVSQSPSNKVTEKGKDVELRCDPISGHTALYWYRQSLGQGLEFLIYFQGNSAPDKSGLPSDRFSAERTGGSVSTLTIQRTQQEDSAVYLCASSSLAGGYEQYFGPGTRLTVT.

In this sample, this clonotype turned up many times. The rearrangement uses TRBV7-8 and TRBJ1-2, with D unresolved. With 1 base removed from V and 4 bases from J, the gap between germline ends came to 13 bases. From germline, CDR1 is SGHVS and CDR2 FQNEAQ. CDR3 size: 15 residues. The CDR3 DNA is TGTGCCAGCAGCTTAGACCTTCTTAAGGGCTATGGCTACACCTTC. Its translation: CASSLDLLKGYGYTF. Full variable domain (rest looked up from reference TRBV7-8 and TRBJ1-2): GAGVSQSPRYKVAKRGQDVALRCDPISGHVSLFWYQQALGQGPEFLTYFQNEAQLDKSGLPSDRFFAERPEGSVSTLKIQRTQQEDSAVYLCASSLDLLKGYGYTFGSGTRLTVV.

This clonotype has ten or more counts. The chain links TRBV7-9 to TRBJ2-1; 7 bases agree with TRBD2. Germline V gene data show CDR1 as SEHNR and CDR2 as FQNEAQ (reference sequence). The V and J ends lost 5 bases and 10 bases, in that order; junction bases with no gene match: 14. The CDR3 runs 15 residues. The CDR3 sequence is CASSPDEGLQLEQFF. The CDR3 nucleotides are TGTGCCAGCAGCCCCGACGAGGGACTACAATTGGAGCAGTTCTTC.

The chain combines TRBV20-1 with TRBJ2-3; maybe TRBD1 (6 bases). V gave up 1 base and J gave up 0 bases, with 17 bases separating them. Per the germline V gene, CDR1 is DFQATT and CDR2 is SNEGSKA (reference sequence). The CDR3 loop spans 17 amino acids. In DNA form, the CDR3 reads TGCAGTGCTAGAGCTATTTCAGGGGATTCTAGCACAGATACGCAGTATTTT. Translation gives CSARAISGDSSTDTQYF.

The J gene is TRBJ2-7, the V gene TRBV4-3; TRBD1 matches at 8 bases. V lost 4 bases, J lost 1 base, and 6 bases stayed unmatched. The length of the CDR3 is 15 residues. Germline CDR1 and CDR2: LGHNA and YSLEER. The CDR3 DNA follows: TGCGCCAGCAGCCCCTCGACAGGGGCATCCTACGAGCAGTACTTC. Translated, it gives CASSPSTGASYEQYF.

In this sample, this clonotype turned up many times. V and J are TRBV28 and TRBJ1-4; 7 bases agree with TRBD1. The CDR3 consists of 14 residues. Germline values: CDR1 MDHEN, CDR2 SYDVKM. V lost 6 bases, J lost 0 bases, and 1 base stayed unmatched. The CDR3 is CASRTGSTNEKLFF. For the CDR3, the DNA is TGTGCCAGCAGGACAGGGTCAACTAATGAAAAACTGTTTTTT.

This clonotype was seen a few times. This chain links TRBV28 with TRBJ2-3, with D unclear. CDR1 and CDR2 from the germline V gene are MDHEN and SYDVKM. The CDR3 is 17 residues long. Trimming removed 5 bases from V and 0 bases from J, with 18 bases in between. CDR3 nucleotide sequence: TGTGCCAGCAGTACCACCCCGACTGGCGGAAGCACAGATACGCAGTATTTT. Translation gives CASSTTPTGGSTDTQYF.

In its sample, this clonotype was seen many times. V gene TRBV11-2 combines with J gene TRBJ2-7; D unresolved. Looked up from germline, CDR1 is SGHAT and CDR2 is FQNNGV. This CDR3 comprises 13 residues. Trimming took off 4 bases at V and 6 bases at J, with 13 bases between the two ends. The CDR3 DNA follows: TGTGCCAGCAGCTCCGTCGTGGGTGGCGAGCAGTACGTC. Translation: CASSSVVGGEQYV.

The J gene is TRBJ2-4, the V gene TRBV11-2; the D gene is possibly TRBD2 (5 bases). The germline gives CDR1 SGHAT, CDR2 FQNNGV. The CDR3 spans 14 residues. Deletions cut 6 bases from V and 8 bases from J, with 17 bases between. The CDR3 region is CASSPRGPVDIQYF. CDR3 DNA sequence: TGTGCCAGCAGTCCTCGAGGGCCGGTGGACATTCAGTACTTC.

J is TRBJ2-3 and V is TRBV5-4, with 8 bases identical to TRBD1. Germline CDR1 is SGHNT and CDR2 is YYREEE (reference sequence). The V gene end was trimmed by 5 bases and the J gene end by 3 bases; junction bases not matched to a gene: 5. The CDR3 has 14 amino acids. CDR3 coding DNA: TGTGCCAGCAGGCACACAGGGGGAACAGATACGCAGTATTTT. Translated, it gives CASRHTGGTDTQYF.

This clonotype has a handful of counts. V usage is TRBV29-1 and J usage is TRBJ1-1; 7 bases are a match to TRBD1. The CDR3 totals 13 residues. The germline gives CDR1 SQVTM, CDR2 ANQGSEA. V gave up 6 bases and J gave up 8 bases; unmatched junction bases: 12. CDR3 in DNA: TGCAGCGTCCGGCTTATCGACAGGGTAGAAGCTTTCTTT. This translates into CSVRLIDRVEAFF.

This clonotype was seen a few times. V is TRBV12-3 or TRBV12-4 and J is TRBJ1-1, with D uncertain. V was trimmed by 3 bases and J by 5 bases, leaving 10 bases between them. The CDR3 has 13 amino acids. The CDR3 here is CASSFETDTEAFF. The CDR3, as DNA: TGTGCCAGCAGTTTTGAAACAGATACTGAAGCTTTCTTT.

The rearrangement links TRBV3-1 to TRBJ2-1; D is tentatively TRBD1 or TRBD2 (8 bases each). Trimming stripped 4 bases from V and 9 bases from J, with 22 bases between. The V gene's germline CDR1 is LGHDT and CDR2 YNNKEL (reference sequence). CDR3 length equals 16 residues. CDR3 sequence: CASSLGTGGRPTEQFF. CDR3 in DNA: TGTGCCAGCAGCCTTGGGACAGGCGGGAGGCCCACTGAGCAGTTCTTC.

This clonotype was seen many times. The V gene is TRBV7-2, the J gene TRBJ1-1, with D perhaps TRBD1 (6 bases). V was shortened by 7 bases and J by 6 bases, with 21 bases between the two germline ends. In germline, CDR1 is SGHTA, CDR2 FQGNSA. The CDR3 runs 15 residues. CDR3: CASTSGGGRSAEAFF. In DNA, the CDR3 is TGTGCCAGCACCTCGGGGGGGGGGCGAAGCGCTGAAGCTTTCTTT.

This clonotype was counted only a few times. This rearrangement joins TRBV6-2 or TRBV6-3 to TRBJ1-1, with 8 bases fitting TRBD1. This CDR3 is 14 amino acids long. V shed 6 bases and J 3 bases; nucleotides not matched to a gene: 6. CDR1 and CDR2 from the germline V gene are MNHEY and SVGEGT. The CDR3, as DNA: TGTGCCAGCAGACCAGGGGGCGCGGACACTGAAGCTTTCTTT. Its protein is CASRPGGADTEAFF.

The chain joins TRBV6-5 to TRBJ2-1; the D gene is possibly TRBD2 (7 bases). The V gene lost 2 bases and the J gene lost 9 bases, with 14 bases spanning the gap. The CDR3 has 14 amino acids. CDR1 is MNHEY and CDR2 is SVGAGI in the germline V gene. This CDR3 reads CASSYTWGGGEQFF. In DNA, the CDR3 is TGTGCCAGCAGTTACACCTGGGGGGGCGGTGAGCAGTTCTTC.

This clonotype appeared a few times. V gene TRBV7-9 combines with J gene TRBJ2-7, with TRBD1 matching 10 bases. The CDR3 sequence is 13 residues long. V dropped 5 bases and J dropped 6; count of bases not matched to a gene: 4. Germline V gene sequence: CDR1 SEHNR, CDR2 FQNEAQ (reference sequence). This CDR3 is CASSRDRGGEQYV. Here the CDR3 DNA reads TGTGCCAGCAGCCGGGACAGGGGCGGCGAGCAGTACGTC.

Of note for this clonotype: The junction and the germline gene differ at one end; a read error may be behind it. This chain joins TRBV7-6 and TRBJ2-5; TRBD2 matches 16 bases. Germline CDR1 and CDR2: SGHVS and FNYEAQ. The CDR3 is 18 amino acids. The CDR3 loop reads CASSQGLAGGIREETQYF. CDR3 DNA sequence: TGTGCTAGCAGCCAGGGACTAGCGGGAGGGATTAGAGAAGAGACCCAGTACTTC.

A few counts support this clonotype. The J gene is TRBJ2-7, the V gene TRBV12-3 or TRBV12-4, with no clear D. The CDR3 loop spans 14 amino acids. V lost 3 bases, J lost 3 bases, and 12 bases lay in between. In DNA, the CDR3 is TGTGCCAGCAGTTTGGACCTAGGTTACTACGAGCAGTACTTC. Its protein product is CASSLDLGYYEQYF.